This T cell receptor (beta chain) is drawn from a study of blood T cells in healthy people across ages. Overall study results and limits: CMV status of donors was not determined, possibly confounding expanded clonotype changes. A strong correlation between TCR beta diversity and naive T cell percentage was seen.

It was with a sample-barcoded 5' primer and a J-beta primer mix that a second PCR of roughly 7 to 11 cycles was run. MiXCR was run by TCRdb on the 5' RACE reads, yielding one entry per CDR3 protein. The repertoire holds 650,000 to 900,000 distinct CDR3 sequences, around two thirds seen once, with 28% in the top ten. Turning to this clonotype: As yet, its antigen is unknown.

The germline V gene encodes CDR1 SGDLS and CDR2 YYNGEE. V was cut by 0 bases and J by 6 bases, with 10 bases left in between. The CDR3 sequence is 14 residues long. The sample consisted of blood. The clonotype originates from a man aged 25-45 years in good health. This chain joins TRBV9 and TRBJ1-5, with D possibly being TRBD1 (5 bases). DNA of the CDR3: TGTGCCAGCAGCGTAGGAGGGGAGCTTCAGCCCCAGCATTTT. It is translated as CASSVGGELQPQHF.